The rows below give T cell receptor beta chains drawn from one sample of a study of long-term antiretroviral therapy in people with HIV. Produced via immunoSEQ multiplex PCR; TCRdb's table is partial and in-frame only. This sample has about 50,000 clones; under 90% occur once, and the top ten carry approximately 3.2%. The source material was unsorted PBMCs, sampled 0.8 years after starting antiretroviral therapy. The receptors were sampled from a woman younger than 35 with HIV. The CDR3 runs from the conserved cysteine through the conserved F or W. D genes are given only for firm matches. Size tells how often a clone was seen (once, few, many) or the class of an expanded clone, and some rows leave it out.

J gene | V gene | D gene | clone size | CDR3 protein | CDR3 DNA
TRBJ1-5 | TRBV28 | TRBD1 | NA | CASNPGDRGDQPQHF | TGTGCCAGCAACCCCGGGGACAGGGGGGATCAGCCCCAGCATTTT
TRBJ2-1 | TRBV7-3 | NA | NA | CASSLSPGPYNEQFF | TGTGCCAGCAGCTTAAGCCCGGGCCCTTACAATGAGCAGTTCTTC
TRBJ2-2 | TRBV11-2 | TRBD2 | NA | CASSSSSGRALGELFF | TGTGCCAGCAGTTCGTCTAGCGGGAGGGCCCTCGGGGAGCTGTTTTTT
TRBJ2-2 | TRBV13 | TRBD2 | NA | CASSLGVASGVFANTGELFF | TGTGCCAGCAGCTTAGGCGTGGCTAGCGGGGTGTTCGCGAACACCGGGGAGCTGTTTTTT
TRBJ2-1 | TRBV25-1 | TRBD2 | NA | CASRPRLAGGNEQFF | TGTGCCAGCCGGCCCCGACTAGCGGGAGGTAATGAGCAGTTCTTC
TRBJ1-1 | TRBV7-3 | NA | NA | CASSLSRGDTEAFF | TGTGCCAGCAGCTTATCTCGGGGCGACACTGAAGCTTTCTTT
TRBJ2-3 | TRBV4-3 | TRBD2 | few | CASSQDGTSGTDTQYF | TGCGCCAGCAGCCAGGACGGGACTAGCGGCACAGATACGCAGTATTTT
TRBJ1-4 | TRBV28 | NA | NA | CASTLRVEGNEKLFF | TGTGCCAGCACCCTAAGGGTGGAGGGGAATGAAAAACTGTTTTTT
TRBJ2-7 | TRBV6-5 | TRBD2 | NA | CASRKREGSYEQYF | TGTGCCAGCAGAAAGCGGGAGGGCTCCTACGAGCAGTACTTC
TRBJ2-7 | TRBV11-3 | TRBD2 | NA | CASSQEGTSGREQYEQYF | TGTGCCAGCAGCCAAGAGGGGACTAGCGGGAGGGAACAGTACGAGCAGTACTTC
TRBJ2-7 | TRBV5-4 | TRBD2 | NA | CASSLASGVSSYEQYF | TGTGCCAGCAGCTTGGCTAGCGGGGTTAGCTCCTACGAGCAGTACTTC
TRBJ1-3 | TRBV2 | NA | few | CASRPTQGLSGNTIYF | TGTGCCAGCAGGCCAACACAGGGACTCTCTGGAAACACCATATATTTT
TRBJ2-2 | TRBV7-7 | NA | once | CASRGGGRKNTGELFF | TGTGCTAGCAGGGGGGGTGGTAGGAAGAACACCGGGGAGCTGTTTTTT
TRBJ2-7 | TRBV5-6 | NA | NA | CASSWRPGKGEQYF | TGTGCCAGCAGCTGGCGTCCGGGTAAGGGCGAGCAGTACTTC
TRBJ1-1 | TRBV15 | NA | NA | CATGGGVKNTEAFF | TGTGCCACCGGGGGGGGCGTGAAAAACACTGAAGCTTTCTTT
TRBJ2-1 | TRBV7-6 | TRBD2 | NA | CASSLRLAGAAYNEQFF | TGTGCCAGCAGCCTGAGACTAGCGGGAGCCGCCTACAATGAGCAGTTCTTC
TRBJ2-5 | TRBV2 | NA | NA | CASSEHVGGEQETQYF | TGTGCCAGCAGTGAACACGTAGGGGGGGAACAAGAGACCCAGTACTTC
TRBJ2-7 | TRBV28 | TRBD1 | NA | CASSPSDRGLGEQYF | TGTGCCAGCAGTCCCTCTGACAGGGGGCTAGGGGAGCAGTACTTC
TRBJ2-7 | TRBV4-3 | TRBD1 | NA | CASSQVLDRGFYEQYF | TGCGCCAGCAGCCAAGTTTTGGACAGGGGGTTCTACGAGCAGTACTTC
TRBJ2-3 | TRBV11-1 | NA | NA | CASSPRSLAGVDTQYF | TGTGCCAGCAGTCCTCGATCCCTAGCTGGGGTAGATACGCAGTATTTT
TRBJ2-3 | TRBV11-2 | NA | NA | CASSLDWVPDTQYF | TGTGCCAGCAGCTTAGATTGGGTCCCAGATACGCAGTATTTT
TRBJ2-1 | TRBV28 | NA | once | CASSKNMTPAGNEQFF | TGTGCCAGCAGCAAGAATATGACCCCGGCAGGGAATGAGCAGTTCTTC
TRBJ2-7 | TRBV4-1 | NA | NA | CASSLSGQYVAAEQYF | TGCGCCAGCAGCCTATCTGGGCAGTACGTCGCGGCCGAGCAGTACTTC
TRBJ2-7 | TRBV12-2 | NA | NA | CASRLEVRTSENYEQYF | TGTGCAAGTCGCTTAGAAGTTAGGACTAGCGAGAACTACGAGCAGTACTTC
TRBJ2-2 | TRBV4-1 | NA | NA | CASSQSLTGNTGELFF | TGCGCCAGCAGCCAATCCTTGACAGGGAACACCGGGGAGCTGTTTTTT
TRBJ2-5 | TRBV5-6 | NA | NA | CASSPGHGETQYF | TGTGCCAGCAGTCCGGGCCACGGAGAGACCCAGTACTTC
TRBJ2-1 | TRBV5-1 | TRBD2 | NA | CASSRGIAGENEQFF | TGCGCCAGCAGCCGCGGAATAGCGGGAGAGAATGAGCAGTTCTTC
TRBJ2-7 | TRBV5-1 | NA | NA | CASSLRPPTVRSSYEQYF | TGCGCCAGCAGCCTGAGGCCCCCGACAGTAAGGAGCTCCTACGAGCAGTACTTC
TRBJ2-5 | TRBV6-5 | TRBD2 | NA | CASSYSASGEEESQYF | TGTGCCAGCAGTTACTCGGCTAGCGGAGAGGAAGAGAGCCAGTACTTC
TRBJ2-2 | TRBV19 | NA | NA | CASSTVGAGELFF | TGTGCCAGTAGTACCGTAGGTGCCGGGGAGCTGTTTTTT
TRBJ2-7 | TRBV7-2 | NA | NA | CASSPLGYEQYF | TGTGCCAGCAGCCCCCTGGGGTACGAGCAGTACTTC
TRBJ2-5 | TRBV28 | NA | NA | CASSHGTEIQETQYF | TGTGCCAGCAGTCACGGTACAGAGATCCAAGAGACCCAGTACTTC
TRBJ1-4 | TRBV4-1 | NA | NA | CASSQIGGVRANEKLFF | TGCGCCAGCAGCCAAATCGGGGGGGTGAGGGCTAATGAAAAACTGTTTTTT
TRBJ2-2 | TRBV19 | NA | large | CASSIDPWNTGELFF | TGTGCCAGTAGTATAGATCCATGGAACACCGGGGAGCTGTTTTTT
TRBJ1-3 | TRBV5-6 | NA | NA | CASSLTGHLGSGNTIYF | TGTGCCAGCAGCTTAACGGGACACCTAGGTTCTGGAAACACCATATATTTT
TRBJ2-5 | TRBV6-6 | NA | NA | CASSLQTGETQYF | TGTGCCAGCAGTCTCCAGACGGGTGAGACCCAGTACTTC
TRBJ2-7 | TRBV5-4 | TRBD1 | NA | CASSSPYSGTGILYEQYF | TGTGCCAGCAGCTCGCCTTACTCCGGGACAGGGATTCTATACGAGCAGTACTTC
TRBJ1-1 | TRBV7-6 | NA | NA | CASSPAGALDDTEAFF | TGTGCCAGCAGCCCTGCGGGGGCGTTGGATGACACTGAAGCTTTCTTT
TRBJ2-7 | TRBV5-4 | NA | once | CASSLEPGANYEQYF | TGTGCCAGCAGCTTGGAACCCGGGGCTAACTACGAGCAGTACTTC
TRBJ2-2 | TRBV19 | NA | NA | CASSTIRQYTGELFF | TGTGCCAGTAGTACTATTCGACAGTACACCGGGGAGCTGTTTTTT